This is a list of T cell receptor beta chains from one sample in a study of shared clonotypes between healthy human individuals. TCRdb keeps only in-frame clones here, not all; method: immunoSEQ multiplex PCR. This table holds hundreds of thousands of clones, about 74% found once. The sequenced material came from memory CD4+ T cells sorted from blood. Source of these receptors: a woman in her twenties or thirties in good health. Each CDR3 is given with its conserved first and last residue. A D gene is named only where the DNA matches it firmly. The size of a clone is reported for some rows only, either as once, few or many, or as a class for expanded clones.

TRBV20-1,TRBJ2-3,NA,NA,10,TGCAGTGCCCACATAGATACGCAGTATTTT,CSAHIDTQYF
TRBV5-1,TRBJ2-5,NA,NA,14,TGCGCCAGCAGCCGCATCGACCCCGGGGAGACCCAGTACTTC,CASSRIDPGETQYF
TRBV28,TRBJ1-5,TRBD1,NA,16,TGTGCCAGCAGTTTCAAGGACAGGGGAAGCAATCAGCCCCAGCATTTT,CASSFKDRGSNQPQHF
TRBV5-1,TRBJ1-4,TRBD1,NA,17,TGCGCCAGCAGCTTGGGACCCACGGGACAGGGGGCTGAAAAACTGTTTTTT,CASSLGPTGQGAEKLFF
TRBV2,TRBJ2-5,NA,NA,12,TGTGCCAGCAGTGGTACCCGTGAGACCCAGTACTTC,CASSGTRETQYF
TRBV4-1,TRBJ2-2,TRBD1,NA,15,TGCGCCAGCAGCCAATCGGGACAGGGGGACGGGGAGCTGTTTTTT,CASSQSGQGDGELFF
TRBV6-6,TRBJ2-7,TRBD2,NA,15,TGTGCCAGCAGTCAAAATCTAGCGGGATCCTACGAGCAGTACTTC,CASSQNLAGSYEQYF
TRBV11-2,TRBJ2-1,NA,NA,14,TGTGCCAGCAGCCCCGGGAGCTCCTACAATGAGCAGTTCTTC,CASSPGSSYNEQFF
TRBV29-1,TRBJ1-2,NA,once,12,TGCAGCGCTGACAGGCCGAACTATGGCTACACCTTC,CSADRPNYGYTF
TRBV9,TRBJ2-2,TRBD2,few,15,TGTGCCAGCAGCGTAGGACTAGCGGACACCGGGGAGCTGTTTTTT,CASSVGLADTGELFF
TRBV7-6,TRBJ1-1,NA,NA,13,TGTGCCAGCTGGAGGGAAATGAACACTGAAGCTTTCTTT,CASWREMNTEAFF
TRBV2,TRBJ1-3,NA,NA,15,TGTGCCAGCCAAGACAGACCTTTCTCTGGAAACATCATATATTTT,CASQDRPFSGNIIYF